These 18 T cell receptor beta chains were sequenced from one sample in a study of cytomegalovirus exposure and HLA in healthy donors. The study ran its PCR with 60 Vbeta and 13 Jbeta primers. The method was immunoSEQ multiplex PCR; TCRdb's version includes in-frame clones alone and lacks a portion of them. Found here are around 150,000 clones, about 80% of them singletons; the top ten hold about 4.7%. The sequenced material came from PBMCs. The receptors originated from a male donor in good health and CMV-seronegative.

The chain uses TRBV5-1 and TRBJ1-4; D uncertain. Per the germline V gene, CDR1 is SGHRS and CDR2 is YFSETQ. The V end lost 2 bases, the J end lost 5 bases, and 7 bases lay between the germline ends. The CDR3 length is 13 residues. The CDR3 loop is CASSFGNNEKLFF. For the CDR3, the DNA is TGCGCCAGCAGCTTTGGCAACAATGAAAAACTGTTTTTT. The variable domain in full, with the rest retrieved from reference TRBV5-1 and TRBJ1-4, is KAGVTQTPRYLIKTRGQQVTLSCSPISGHRSVSWYQQTPGQGLQFLFEYFSETQRNKGNFPGRFSGRQFSNSRSEMNVSTLELGDSALYLCASSFGNNEKLFFGSGTQLSVL.

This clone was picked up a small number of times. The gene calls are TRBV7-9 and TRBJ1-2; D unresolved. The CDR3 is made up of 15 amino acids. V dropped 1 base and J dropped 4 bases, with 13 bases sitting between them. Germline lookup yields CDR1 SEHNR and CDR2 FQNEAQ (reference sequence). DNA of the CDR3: TGTGCCAGCAGCTTAGGTCCAGGCATCTCCTATGGCTACACCTTC. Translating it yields CASSLGPGISYGYTF.

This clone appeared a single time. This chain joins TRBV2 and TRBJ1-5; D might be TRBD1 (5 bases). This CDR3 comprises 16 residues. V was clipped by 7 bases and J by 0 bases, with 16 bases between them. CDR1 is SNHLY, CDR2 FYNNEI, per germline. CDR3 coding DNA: TGTGCCAGCAAACAGGAGTTAACTCATAGCAATCAGCCCCAGCATTTT. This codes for CASKQELTHSNQPQHF.

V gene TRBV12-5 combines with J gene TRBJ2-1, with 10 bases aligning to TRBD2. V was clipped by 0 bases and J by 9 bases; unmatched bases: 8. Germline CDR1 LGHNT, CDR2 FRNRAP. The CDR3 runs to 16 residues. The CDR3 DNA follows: TGTGCTAGTGGTTTGGTACCCAGCGGGGGGGCAGGTGAGCAGTTCTTC. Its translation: CASGLVPSGGAGEQFF.

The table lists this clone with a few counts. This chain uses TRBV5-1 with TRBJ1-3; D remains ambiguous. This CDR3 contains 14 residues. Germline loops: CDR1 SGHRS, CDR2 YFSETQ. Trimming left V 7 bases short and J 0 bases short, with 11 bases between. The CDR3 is CASSPGHSGNTIYF. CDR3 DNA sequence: TGCGCCAGCTCCCCAGGTCACTCTGGAAACACCATATATTTT.

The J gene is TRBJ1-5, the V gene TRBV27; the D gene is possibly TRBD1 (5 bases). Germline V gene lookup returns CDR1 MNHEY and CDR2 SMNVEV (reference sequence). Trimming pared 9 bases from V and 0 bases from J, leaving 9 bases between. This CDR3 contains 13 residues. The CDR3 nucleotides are TGTGCCAGTAGGGGAAATAGCAATCAGCCCCAGCATTTT. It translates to CASRGNSNQPQHF.

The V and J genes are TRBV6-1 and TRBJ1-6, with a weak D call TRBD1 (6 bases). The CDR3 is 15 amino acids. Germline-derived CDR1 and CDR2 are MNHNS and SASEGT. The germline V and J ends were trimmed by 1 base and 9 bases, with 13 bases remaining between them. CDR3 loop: CASSEVGTRTSPLHF. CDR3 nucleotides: TGTGCCAGCAGTGAAGTAGGGACAAGAACTTCACCCCTCCACTTT.

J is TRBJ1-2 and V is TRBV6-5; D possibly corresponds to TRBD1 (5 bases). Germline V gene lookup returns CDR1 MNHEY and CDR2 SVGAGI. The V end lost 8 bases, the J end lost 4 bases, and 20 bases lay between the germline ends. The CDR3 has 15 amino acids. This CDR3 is CASSRGGDSSYGYTF. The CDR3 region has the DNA TGTGCCAGCTCCCGGGGGGGAGACAGTTCCTATGGCTACACCTTC.

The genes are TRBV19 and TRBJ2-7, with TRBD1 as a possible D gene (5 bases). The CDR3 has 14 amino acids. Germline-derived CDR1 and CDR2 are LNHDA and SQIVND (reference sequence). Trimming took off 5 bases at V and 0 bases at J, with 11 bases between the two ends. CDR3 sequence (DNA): TGTGCCAGTAGTCCCCCAGGGCCCTCCTACGAGCAGTACTTC. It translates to CASSPPGPSYEQYF.

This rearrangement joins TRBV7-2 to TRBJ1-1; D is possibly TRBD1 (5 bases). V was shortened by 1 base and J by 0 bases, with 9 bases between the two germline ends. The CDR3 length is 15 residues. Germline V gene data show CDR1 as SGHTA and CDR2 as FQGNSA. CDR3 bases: TGTGCCAGCAGCTTAGGGAGGGGAATGAACACTGAAGCTTTCTTT. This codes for CASSLGRGMNTEAFF.

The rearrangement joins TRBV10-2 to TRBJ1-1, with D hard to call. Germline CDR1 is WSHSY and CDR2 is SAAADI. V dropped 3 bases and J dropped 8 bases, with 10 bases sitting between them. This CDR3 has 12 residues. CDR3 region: CASSELLAEAFF. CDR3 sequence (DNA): TGCGCCAGCAGTGAATTGCTGGCCGAAGCTTTCTTT.

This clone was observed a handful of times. The CDR3 here is CASTTTGQGARGYTF. CDR3 DNA: TGTGCCAGCACCACTACAGGACAGGGGGCGCGGGGCTACACCTTC. The V gene is TRBV28, the J gene TRBJ1-2; 11 positions match TRBD1. The J segment lost 8 bases and the V segment lost 7 bases, leaving 12 bases of the junction unmatched. The CDR3 is made up of 15 amino acids. The V gene's germline CDR1 is MDHEN and CDR2 SYDVKM.

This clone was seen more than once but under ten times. In DNA, the CDR3 is TGTGCCAGCAGGTCAGAAACAGGGGGGTCCTACGAGCAGTACTTC. Translated, it gives CASRSETGGSYEQYF. The rearrangement links TRBV28 to TRBJ2-7; 8 nucleotides match TRBD1. This CDR3 region has 15 residues. Looked up from germline, CDR1 is MDHEN and CDR2 is SYDVKM. The ends lost 6 bases at V and 1 base at J; junction bases unmatched: 8.

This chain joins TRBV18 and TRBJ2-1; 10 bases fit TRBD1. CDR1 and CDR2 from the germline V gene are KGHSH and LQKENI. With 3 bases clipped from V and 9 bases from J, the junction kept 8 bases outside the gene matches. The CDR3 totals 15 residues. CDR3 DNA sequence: TGTGCCAGCTCACCCCTGAGACAGGGGGCTGGTGAGCAGTTCTTC. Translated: CASSPLRQGAGEQFF.

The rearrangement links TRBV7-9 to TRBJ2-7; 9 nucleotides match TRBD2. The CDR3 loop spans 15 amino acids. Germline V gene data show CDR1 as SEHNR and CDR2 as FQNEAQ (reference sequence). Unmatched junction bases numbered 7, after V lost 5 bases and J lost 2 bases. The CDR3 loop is CASSPAGGNAYEQYF. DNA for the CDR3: TGTGCCAGCAGCCCAGCGGGGGGCAACGCCTACGAGCAGTACTTC.

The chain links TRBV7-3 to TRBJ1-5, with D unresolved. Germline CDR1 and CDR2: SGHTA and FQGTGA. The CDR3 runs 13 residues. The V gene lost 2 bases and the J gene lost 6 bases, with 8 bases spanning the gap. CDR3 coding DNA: TGTGCCAGCAGCTTATCTCCCGGTCAGCCCCAGCATTTT. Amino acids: CASSLSPGQPQHF. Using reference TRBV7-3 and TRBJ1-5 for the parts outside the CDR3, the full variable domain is GAGVSQTPSNKVTEKGKYVELRCDPISGHTALYWYRQSLGQGPEFLIYFQGTGAADDSGLPNDRFFAVRPEGSVSTLKIQRTERGDSAVYLCASSLSPGQPQHFGDGTRLSIL.

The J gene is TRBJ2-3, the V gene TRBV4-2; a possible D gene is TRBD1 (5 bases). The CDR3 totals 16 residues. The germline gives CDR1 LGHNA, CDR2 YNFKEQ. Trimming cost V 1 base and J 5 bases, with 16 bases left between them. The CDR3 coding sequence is TGTGCCAGCAGCCAAGTGGGGCAATCGCGAGGAGATACGCAGTATTTT. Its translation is CASSQVGQSRGDTQYF.

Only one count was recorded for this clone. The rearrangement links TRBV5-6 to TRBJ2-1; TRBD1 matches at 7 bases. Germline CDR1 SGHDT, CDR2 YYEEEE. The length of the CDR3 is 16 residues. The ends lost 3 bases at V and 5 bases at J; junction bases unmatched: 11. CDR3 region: CASSSYIRDSHNEQFF. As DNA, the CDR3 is TGTGCCAGCAGCTCTTATATCCGGGACAGTCACAATGAGCAGTTCTTC. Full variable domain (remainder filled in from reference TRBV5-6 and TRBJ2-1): DAGVTQSPTHLIKTRGQQVTLRCSPKSGHDTVSWYQQALGQGPQFIFQYYEEEERQRGNFPDRFSGHQFPNYSSELNVNALLLGDSALYLCASSSYIRDSHNEQFFGPGTRLTVL.